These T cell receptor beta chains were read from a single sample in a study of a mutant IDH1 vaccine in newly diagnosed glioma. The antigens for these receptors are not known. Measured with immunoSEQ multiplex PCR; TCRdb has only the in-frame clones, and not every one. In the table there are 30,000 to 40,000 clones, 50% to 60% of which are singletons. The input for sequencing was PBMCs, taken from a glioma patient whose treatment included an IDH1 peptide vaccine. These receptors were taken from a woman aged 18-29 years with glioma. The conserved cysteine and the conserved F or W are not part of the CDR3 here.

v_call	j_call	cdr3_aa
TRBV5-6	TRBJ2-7	ASSQRLADSYEQY
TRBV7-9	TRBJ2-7	ASSLVRLAPSSYEQY
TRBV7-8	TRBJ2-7	ASSVQGGMRGEQY
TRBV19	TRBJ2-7	ASSPKLAGFGYEQY
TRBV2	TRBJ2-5	ASTPGSTSGRVETQY
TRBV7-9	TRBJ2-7	ASSSRDSTYEQY
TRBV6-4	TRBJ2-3	ASSEGSSGPDTQY
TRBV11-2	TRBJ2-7	ASSPVTGQGEQY
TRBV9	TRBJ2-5	ASSVDSGRTETQY
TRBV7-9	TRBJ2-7	ASSLEQGLAEQY
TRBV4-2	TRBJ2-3	ASAHTDTQY
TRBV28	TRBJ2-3	ATTPSGTGTDTQY
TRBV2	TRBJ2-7	ASTWAGESYEQY
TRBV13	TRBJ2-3	ASSSLTTDPPDRDTQY
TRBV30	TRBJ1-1	AWYSVPRAF
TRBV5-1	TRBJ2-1	ASSLMDSWNEQF
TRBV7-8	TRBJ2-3	ASRLLAVSTDTQY
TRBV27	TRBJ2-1	ASSSTSGSYNEQF
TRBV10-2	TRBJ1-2	ASSESDGGYYGYT
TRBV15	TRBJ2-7	ATSRDRGRGASEQY
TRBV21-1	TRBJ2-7	ASSKHPLEEQY
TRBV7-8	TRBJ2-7	ASSFAYEQY
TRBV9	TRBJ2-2	ASTIDGAAYTGELF
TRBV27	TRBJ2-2	ASSLSSFTGELF
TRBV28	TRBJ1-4	ASLPGTGVEKLF
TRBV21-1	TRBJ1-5	ASSKPGIVQPQH
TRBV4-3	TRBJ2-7	ASSHSATGESYEQY
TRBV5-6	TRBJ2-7	ASSPLTRSYEQY
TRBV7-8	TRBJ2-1	ASSFLTSGELFNEQF
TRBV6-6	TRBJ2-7	ASSSTSGAFYEQY
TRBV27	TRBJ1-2	ASSPTGGNGYT
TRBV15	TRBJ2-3	ATSRADAGGTDTQY
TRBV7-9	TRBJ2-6	ASSHPGQGLSGANVLT
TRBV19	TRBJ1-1	ASSIDREVTEAF
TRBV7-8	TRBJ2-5	ASSLVSGGVQETQY
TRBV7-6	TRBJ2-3	ASSPGGDTQY
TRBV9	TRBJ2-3	ASSVGTGERSTDTQY
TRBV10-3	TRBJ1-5	TISGGGNQPQH
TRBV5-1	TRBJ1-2	ASSFTSGVGYGYT
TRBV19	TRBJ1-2	ASSTLGQGDYGYT
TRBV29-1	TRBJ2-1	SVAGRTYNEQF
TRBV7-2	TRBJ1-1	ASSFVVNTEAF
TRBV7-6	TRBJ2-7	ASSSVEAYSYEQY
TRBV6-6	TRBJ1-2	ASSSSGTGGLLNT
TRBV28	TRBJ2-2	ASSLGTRTGELF
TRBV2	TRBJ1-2	ATPYRDSGGLRYGYT
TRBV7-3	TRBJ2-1	ASSTGLYNEQF
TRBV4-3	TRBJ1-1	ASSQDLGQNTEAF
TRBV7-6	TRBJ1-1	ASSTTGGITEAF
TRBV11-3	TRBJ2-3	ASSPGRGGTDTQY
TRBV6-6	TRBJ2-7	ASMDSSYEQY
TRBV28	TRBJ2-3	ASRHLLGNTDTQY
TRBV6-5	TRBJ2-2	ASSYSILVTGELF